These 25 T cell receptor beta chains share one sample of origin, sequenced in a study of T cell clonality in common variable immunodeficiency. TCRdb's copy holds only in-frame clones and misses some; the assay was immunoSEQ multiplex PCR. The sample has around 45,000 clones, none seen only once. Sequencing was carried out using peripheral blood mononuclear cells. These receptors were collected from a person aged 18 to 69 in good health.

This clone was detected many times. The DNA read from the CDR3 is TGTGCCAGCAGTCCCGGGACTAGCGGCTCCCCGGGAGAGACC. Residues: CASSPGTSGSPGET. The full CDR3 reads CASSPGTSGSPGETQYF. The V gene is TRBV12-3 or TRBV12-4, the J gene TRBJ2-5; 11 bases fit TRBD2. The sequence runs out 3 residues before the end of the CDR3; the remainder is reconstructed from the germline J gene. With 5 bases clipped from V and 4 bases from J, the junction kept 12 bases outside the gene matches. The length of the CDR3 is 17 residues.

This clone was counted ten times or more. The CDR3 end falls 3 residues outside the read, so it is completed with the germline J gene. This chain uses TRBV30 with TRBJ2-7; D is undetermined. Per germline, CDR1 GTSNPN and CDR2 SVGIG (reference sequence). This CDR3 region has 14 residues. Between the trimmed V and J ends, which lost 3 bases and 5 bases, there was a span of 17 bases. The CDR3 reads CAWRESGYIHEQYF. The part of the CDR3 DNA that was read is TGTGCCTGGAGGGAGTCAGGATATATCCACGAG.

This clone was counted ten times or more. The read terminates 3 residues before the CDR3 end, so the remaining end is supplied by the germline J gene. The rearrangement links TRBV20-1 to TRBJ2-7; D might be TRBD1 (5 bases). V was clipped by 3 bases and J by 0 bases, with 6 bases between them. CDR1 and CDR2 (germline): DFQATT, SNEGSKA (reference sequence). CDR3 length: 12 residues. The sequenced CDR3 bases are TGCAGTGCTAGGGACAACTCCTACGAG. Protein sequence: CSARDNSYE. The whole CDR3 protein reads CSARDNSYEQYF.

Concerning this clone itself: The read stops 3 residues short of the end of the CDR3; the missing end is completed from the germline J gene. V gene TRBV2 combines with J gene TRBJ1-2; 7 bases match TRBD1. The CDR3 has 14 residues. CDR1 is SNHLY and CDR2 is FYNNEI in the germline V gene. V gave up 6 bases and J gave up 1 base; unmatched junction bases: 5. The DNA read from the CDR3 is TGTGCCAGCAGGACAGGGCAGGGTAACTATGGC. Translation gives CASRTGQGNYG. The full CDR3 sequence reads CASRTGQGNYGYTF.

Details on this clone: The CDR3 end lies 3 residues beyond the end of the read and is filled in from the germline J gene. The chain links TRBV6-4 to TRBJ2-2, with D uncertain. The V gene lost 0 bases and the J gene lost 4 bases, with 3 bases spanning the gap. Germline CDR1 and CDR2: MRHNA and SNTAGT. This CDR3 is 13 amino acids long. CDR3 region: CASSDSGTGELFF. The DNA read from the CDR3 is TGTGCCAGCAGTGACTCAGGCACCGGGGAG.

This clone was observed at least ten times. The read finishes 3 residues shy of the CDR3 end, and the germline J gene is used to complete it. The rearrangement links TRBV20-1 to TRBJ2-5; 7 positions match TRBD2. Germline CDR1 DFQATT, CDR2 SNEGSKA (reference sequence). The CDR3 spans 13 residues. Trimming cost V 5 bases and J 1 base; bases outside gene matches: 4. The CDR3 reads CSASTGGQETQYF. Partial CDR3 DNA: TGCAGTGCTTCGACGGGGGGCCAAGAGACC.

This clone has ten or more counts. CDR3 in amino acids: CSARDQRGVGELFF. CDR3 DNA, as far as it was read: TGCAGTGCTAGAGACCAGCGGGGGGTCGGGGAG. The chain joins TRBV20-1 to TRBJ2-2; 9 positions match TRBD2. The read ends 3 residues before the CDR3 terminus; that terminus is restored from the germline J gene. The germline V gene has CDR1 DFQATT and CDR2 SNEGSKA (reference sequence). J was trimmed by 7 bases and V by 0 bases; bases with no gene match: 3. The CDR3 length is 14 residues.

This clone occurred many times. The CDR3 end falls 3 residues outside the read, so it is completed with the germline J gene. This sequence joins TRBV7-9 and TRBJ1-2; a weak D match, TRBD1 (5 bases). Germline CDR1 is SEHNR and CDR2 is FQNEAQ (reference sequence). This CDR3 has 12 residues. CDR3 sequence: CASSHITGGYTF. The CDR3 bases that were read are TGTGCCAGCAGCCACATCACAGGAGGC. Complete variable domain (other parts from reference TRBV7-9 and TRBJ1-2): DTGVSQNPRHKITKRGQNVTFRCDPISEHNRLYWYRQTLGQGPEFLTYFQNEAQLEKSRLLSDRFSAERPKGSFSTLEIQRTEQGDSAMYLCASSHITGGYTFGSGTRLTVV.

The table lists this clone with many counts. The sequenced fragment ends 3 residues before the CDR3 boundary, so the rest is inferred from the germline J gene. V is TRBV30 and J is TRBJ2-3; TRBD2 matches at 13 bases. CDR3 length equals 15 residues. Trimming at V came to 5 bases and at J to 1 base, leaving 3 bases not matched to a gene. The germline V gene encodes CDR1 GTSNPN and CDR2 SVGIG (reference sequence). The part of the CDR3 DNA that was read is TGTGCCTGGGGGACTAGCGGGATAGGCACAGATACG. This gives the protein CAWGTSGIGTDT. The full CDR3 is CAWGTSGIGTDTQYF.

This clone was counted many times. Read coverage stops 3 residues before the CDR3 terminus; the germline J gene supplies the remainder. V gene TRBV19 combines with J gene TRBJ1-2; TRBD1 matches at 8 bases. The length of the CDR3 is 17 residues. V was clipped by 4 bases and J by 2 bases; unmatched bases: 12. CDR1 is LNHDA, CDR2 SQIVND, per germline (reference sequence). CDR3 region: CASSKVDRGSVNYGYTF. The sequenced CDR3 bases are TGTGCCAGTAGTAAGGTCGACAGGGGCTCAGTAAACTATGGC.

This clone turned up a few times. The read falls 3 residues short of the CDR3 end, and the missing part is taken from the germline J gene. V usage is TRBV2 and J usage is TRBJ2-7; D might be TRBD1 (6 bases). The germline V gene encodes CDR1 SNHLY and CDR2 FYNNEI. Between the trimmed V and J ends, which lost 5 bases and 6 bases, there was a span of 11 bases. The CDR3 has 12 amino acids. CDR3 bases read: TGTGCCAGCAGTTGGGGGCGCGGCGAG. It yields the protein CASSWGRGE. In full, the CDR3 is CASSWGRGEQYF. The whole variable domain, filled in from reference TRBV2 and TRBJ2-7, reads EPEVTQTPSHQVTQMGQEVILRCVPISNHLYFYWYRQILGQKVEFLVSFYNNEISEKSEIFDDQFSVERPDGSNFTLKIRSTKLEDSAMYFCASSWGRGEQYFGPGTRLTVT.

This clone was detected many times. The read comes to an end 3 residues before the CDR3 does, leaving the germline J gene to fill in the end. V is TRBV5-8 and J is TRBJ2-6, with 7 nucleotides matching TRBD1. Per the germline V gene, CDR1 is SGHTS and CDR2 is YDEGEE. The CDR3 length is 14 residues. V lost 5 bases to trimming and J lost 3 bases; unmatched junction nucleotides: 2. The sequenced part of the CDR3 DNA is TGTGCCAGCAGTCGGGACAGTGGGGCCAACGTC. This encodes CASSRDSGANV. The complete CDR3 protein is CASSRDSGANVLTF. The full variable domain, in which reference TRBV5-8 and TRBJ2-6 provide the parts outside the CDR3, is EAGVTQSPTHLIKTRGQQATLRCSPISGHTSVYWYQQALGLGLQFLLWYDEGEERNRGNFPPRFSGRQFPNYSSELNVNALELEDSALYLCASSRDSGANVLTFGAGSRLTVL.

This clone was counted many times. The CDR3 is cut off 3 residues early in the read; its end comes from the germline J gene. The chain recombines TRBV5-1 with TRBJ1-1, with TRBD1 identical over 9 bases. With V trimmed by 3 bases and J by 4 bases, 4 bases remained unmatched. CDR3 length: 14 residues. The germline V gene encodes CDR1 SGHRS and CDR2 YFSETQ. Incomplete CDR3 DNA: TGCGCCAGCAGCTCCAGGACAGGGGCCACTGAA. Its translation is CASSSRTGATE. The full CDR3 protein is CASSSRTGATEAFF.

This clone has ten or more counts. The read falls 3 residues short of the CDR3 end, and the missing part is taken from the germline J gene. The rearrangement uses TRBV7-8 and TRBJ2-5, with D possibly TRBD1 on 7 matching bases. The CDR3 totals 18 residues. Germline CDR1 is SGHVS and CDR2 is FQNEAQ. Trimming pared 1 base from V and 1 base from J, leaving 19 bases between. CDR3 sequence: CASSLGRVGDRLQETQYF. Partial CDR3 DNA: TGTGCCAGCAGCTTAGGGAGGGTGGGGGACAGACTCCAAGAGACC.

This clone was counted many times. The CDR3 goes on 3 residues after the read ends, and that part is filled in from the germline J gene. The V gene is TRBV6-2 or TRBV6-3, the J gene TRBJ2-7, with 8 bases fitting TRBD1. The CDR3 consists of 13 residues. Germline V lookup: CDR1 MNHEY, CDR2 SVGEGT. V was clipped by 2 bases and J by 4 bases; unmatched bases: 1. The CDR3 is CASSYDRGYEQYF. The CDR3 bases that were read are TGTGCCAGCAGTTACGACAGGGGATACGAG.

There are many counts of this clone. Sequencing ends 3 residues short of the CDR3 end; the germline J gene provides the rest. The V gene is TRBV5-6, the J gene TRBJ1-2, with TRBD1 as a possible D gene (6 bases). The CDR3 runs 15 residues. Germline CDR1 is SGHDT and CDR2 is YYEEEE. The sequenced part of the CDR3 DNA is TGTGCCAGCAGCTTACTCGACAGGCCCGAGGAGGGC. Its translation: CASSLLDRPEEG. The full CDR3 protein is CASSLLDRPEEGYTF.

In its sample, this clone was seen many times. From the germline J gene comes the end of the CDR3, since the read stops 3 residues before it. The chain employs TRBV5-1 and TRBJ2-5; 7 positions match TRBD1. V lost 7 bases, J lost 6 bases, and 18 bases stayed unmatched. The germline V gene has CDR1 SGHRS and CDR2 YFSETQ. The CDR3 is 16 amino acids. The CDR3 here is CASGPSTGLTGQTQYF. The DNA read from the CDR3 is TGCGCCAGCGGTCCTTCGACAGGGCTCACGGGACAGACC.

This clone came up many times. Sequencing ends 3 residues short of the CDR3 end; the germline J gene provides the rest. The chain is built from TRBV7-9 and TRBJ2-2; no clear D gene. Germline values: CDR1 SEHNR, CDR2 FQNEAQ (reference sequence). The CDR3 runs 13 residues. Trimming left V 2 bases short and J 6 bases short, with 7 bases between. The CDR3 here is CASSLSQAGELFF. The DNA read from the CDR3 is TGTGCCAGCAGCTTAAGTCAGGCCGGGGAG.

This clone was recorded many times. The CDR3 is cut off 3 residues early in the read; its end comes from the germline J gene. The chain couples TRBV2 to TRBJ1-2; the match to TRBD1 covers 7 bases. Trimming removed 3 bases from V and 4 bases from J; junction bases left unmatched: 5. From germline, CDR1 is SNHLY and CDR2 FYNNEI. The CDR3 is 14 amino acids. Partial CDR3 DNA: TGTGCCAGCAGTGACCGACAGGGACCCTATGGC. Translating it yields CASSDRQGPYG. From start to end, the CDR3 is CASSDRQGPYGYTF.

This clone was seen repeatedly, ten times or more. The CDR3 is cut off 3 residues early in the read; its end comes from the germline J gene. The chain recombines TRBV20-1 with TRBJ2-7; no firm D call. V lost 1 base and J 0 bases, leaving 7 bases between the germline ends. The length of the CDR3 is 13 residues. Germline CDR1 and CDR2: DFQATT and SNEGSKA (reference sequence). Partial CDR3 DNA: TGCAGTGCTAGAGGATTCAGCTCCTACGAG. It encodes CSARGFSSYE. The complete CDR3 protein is CSARGFSSYEQYF.

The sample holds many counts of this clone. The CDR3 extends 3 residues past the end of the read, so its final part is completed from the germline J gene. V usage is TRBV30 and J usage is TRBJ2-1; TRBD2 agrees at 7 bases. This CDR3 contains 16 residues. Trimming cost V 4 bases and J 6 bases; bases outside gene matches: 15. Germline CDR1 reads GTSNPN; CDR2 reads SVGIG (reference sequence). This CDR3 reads CAWTPTVGGGFNEQFF. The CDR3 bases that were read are TGTGCCTGGACCCCCACAGTGGGCGGGGGATTCAATGAG.

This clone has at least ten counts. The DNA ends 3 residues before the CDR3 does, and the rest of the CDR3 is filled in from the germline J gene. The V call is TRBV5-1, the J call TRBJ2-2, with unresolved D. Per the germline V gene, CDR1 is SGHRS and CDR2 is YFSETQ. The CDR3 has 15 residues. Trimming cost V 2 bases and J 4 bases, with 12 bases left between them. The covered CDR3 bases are TGCGCCAGCAGCTTTATTGGGTCAGGCACCGGGGAG. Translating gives CASSFIGSGTGE. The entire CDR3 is CASSFIGSGTGELFF.

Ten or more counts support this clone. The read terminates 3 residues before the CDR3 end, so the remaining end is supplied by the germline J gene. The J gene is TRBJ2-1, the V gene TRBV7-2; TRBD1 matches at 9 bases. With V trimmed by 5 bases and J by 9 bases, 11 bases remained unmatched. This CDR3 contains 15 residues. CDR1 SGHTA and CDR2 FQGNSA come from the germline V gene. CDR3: CASSINGQGLGEQFF. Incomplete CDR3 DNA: TGTGCCAGCAGCATTAACGGACAGGGGCTTGGTGAG.

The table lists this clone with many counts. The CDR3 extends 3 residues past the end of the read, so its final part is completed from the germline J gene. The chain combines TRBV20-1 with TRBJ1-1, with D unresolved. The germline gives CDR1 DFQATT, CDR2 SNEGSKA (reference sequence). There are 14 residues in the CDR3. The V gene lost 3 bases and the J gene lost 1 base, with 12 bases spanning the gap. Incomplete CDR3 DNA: TGCAGTGCTAGGCCCGGACTGACGAACACTGAA. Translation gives CSARPGLTNTE. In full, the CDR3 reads CSARPGLTNTEAFF.

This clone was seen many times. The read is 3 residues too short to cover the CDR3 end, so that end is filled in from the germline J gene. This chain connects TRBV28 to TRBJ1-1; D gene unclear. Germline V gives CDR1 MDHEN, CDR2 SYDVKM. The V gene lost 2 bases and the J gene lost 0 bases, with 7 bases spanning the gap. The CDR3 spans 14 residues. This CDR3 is CASSLAAVNTEAFF. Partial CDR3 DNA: TGTGCCAGCAGTTTAGCTGCAGTGAACACTGAA.